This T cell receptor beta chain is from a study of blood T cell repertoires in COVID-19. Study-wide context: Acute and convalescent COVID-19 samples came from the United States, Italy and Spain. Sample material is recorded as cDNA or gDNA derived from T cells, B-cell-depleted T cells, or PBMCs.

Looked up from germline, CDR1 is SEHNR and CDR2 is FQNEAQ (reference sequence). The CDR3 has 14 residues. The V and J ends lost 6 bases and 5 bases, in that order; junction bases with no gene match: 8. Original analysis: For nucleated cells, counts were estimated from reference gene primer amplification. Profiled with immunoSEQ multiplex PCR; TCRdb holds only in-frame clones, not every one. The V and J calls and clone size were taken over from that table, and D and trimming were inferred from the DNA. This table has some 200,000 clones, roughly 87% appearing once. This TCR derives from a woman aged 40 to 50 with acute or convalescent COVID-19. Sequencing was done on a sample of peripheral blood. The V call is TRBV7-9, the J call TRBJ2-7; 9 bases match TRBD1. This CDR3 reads CASSPGTGRNEQYF. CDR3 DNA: TGTGCCAGCAGTCCCGGGACAGGGAGAAACGAGCAGTACTTC.